This note documents a single TCR beta chain sequence. Its matching antigen is unknown. The data belong to a study of PD-1 blockade in classical Hodgkin lymphoma. Study-wide findings and caveats: Sources of repertoire differences remain undefined, possibly disease activity or prior therapy.

As to time point: cycle 4 day 1 (C4D1), after 5 to 7 weeks of nivolumab. With no exception, relapse followed autologous stem cell transplantation in all patients, and brentuximab vedotin exposure varied. The method was immunoSEQ multiplex PCR; TCRdb's version includes in-frame clones alone and lacks a portion of them. Among about 60,000 clones, over 85% were seen once, and the ten largest hold 8%. Germline CDR1 and CDR2: SGHRS and YFSETQ. The CDR3 length is 15 residues. V lost 0 bases, J lost 0 bases, and 6 bases lay in between. Source: peripheral blood mononuclear cells (PBMCs), taken before the fourth cycle of nivolumab. J is TRBJ2-2 and V is TRBV5-1; D unclear. The TCR comes from a human donor with classical Hodgkin lymphoma. The DNA for the CDR3 is TGCGCCAGCAGCTTGGGAGAGGCGAACACCGGGGAGCTGTTTTTT. Its protein is CASSLGEANTGELFF.